These 10 T cell receptor beta chains share one sample of origin, sequenced in a study of shared clonotypes between healthy human individuals. Here immunoSEQ multiplex PCR was the method, and the copy in TCRdb shows in-frame clones only, minus some. Here the sample spans about 1.1 million clones, roughly 80% being singletons. Sequenced: memory CD4+ T cells from PBMCs. Indicated subset: CD45RA-negative fraction. The receptors derive from a man younger than 35 in good health. Some clones in this sample may be carry-over from other donors' samples.

The V and J genes are TRBV28 and TRBJ2-5, with TRBD1 matching over 8 bases. Germline trimming cut 6 bases from V and 4 bases from J; bases unmatched to any gene: 7. In germline, CDR1 is MDHEN, CDR2 SYDVKM. The CDR3 is 14 amino acids. The CDR3 loop is CASSYGQGRETQYF. For the CDR3, the DNA is TGTGCCAGCAGCTATGGACAGGGCCGAGAGACCCAGTACTTC.

There are many counts of this clone. The rearrangement uses TRBV27 and TRBJ1-5; D gene ambiguous. The CDR3 is made up of 20 amino acids. V shed 5 bases and J shed 0 bases, with 26 bases lying between them. CDR1 and CDR2 (germline): MNHEY, SMNVEV (reference sequence). CDR3 in amino acids: CASSNRKGVGSLYSNQPQHF. DNA for the CDR3: TGTGCCAGCAGTAACCGGAAGGGTGTTGGAAGTTTGTATAGCAATCAGCCCCAGCATTTT.

The table lists this clone with a few counts. The chain employs TRBV4-2 and TRBJ2-5, with D maybe TRBD2 (5 bases). Trimming took 1 base from V and 6 from J, leaving 15 bases between them. Germline CDR1 LGHNA, CDR2 YNFKEQ. The CDR3 sequence is 15 residues long. In nucleotides, the CDR3 is TGTGCCAGCAGCCAAGCGGATAACCGGAGGCAGACCCAGTACTTC. Translation: CASSQADNRRQTQYF.

The rearrangement links TRBV2 to TRBJ2-5; D call uncertain. Trimming left V 5 bases short and J 4 bases short, with 11 bases between. The CDR3 totals 13 residues. Germline V gene lookup returns CDR1 SNHLY and CDR2 FYNNEI. CDR3: CASSYAGPETQYF. CDR3 DNA sequence: TGTGCCAGCAGTTATGCTGGTCCAGAGACCCAGTACTTC.

The chain uses TRBV5-4 and TRBJ2-7, with D possibly TRBD2 on 6 matching bases. CDR1 is SGHNT, CDR2 YYREEE, per germline (reference sequence). The CDR3 runs to 15 residues. V lost 4 bases to trimming and J lost 1 base, with 15 bases between them. CDR3 sequence: CASSVVSGRSYEQYF. CDR3 DNA sequence: TGTGCCAGCAGCGTCGTGTCAGGGAGGTCCTACGAGCAGTACTTC. The entire variable domain, with the rest obtained from reference TRBV5-4 and TRBJ2-7, is as follows: ETGVTQSPTHLIKTRGQQVTLRCSSQSGHNTVSWYQQALGQGPQFIFQYYREEENGRGNFPPRFSGLQFPNYSSELNVNALELDDSALYLCASSVVSGRSYEQYFGPGTRLTVT.

The chain carries TRBV11-3 and TRBJ2-3; no clear D. CDR1 is SGHNT, CDR2 YENEEA, per germline. This CDR3 has 14 amino acids. Between the trimmed V and J ends, which lost 0 bases and 1 base, there was a span of 5 bases. The CDR3 protein is CASSLDSRTDTQYF. CDR3 nucleotide sequence: TGTGCCAGCAGCTTAGATTCGCGCACAGATACGCAGTATTTT.

About this clone: No DNA is shown, since the ends of the CDR3 on it are uncertain; the CDR3 is the one TCRdb lists. J is TRBJ1-5 and V is TRBV6-1. The germline gives CDR1 MNHNS, CDR2 SASEGT. Inclusive of both ends, the CDR3 amounts to 15 amino acids. The CDR3 loop is CASSFGPGVNQPQHF.

The CDR3 coding sequence is TGTGCCAGCAGCTTGTATAGCGGGGGGGGCAATGAGCAGTTCTTC. Its protein is CASSLYSGGGNEQFF. The chain has TRBV7-6 and TRBJ2-1; TRBD2 matches at 11 bases. CDR3 length: 15 residues. The V gene's germline CDR1 is SGHVS and CDR2 FNYEAQ. J lost 6 bases, V lost 3 bases, and 4 bases had no gene match.

This chain links TRBV7-9 with TRBJ2-7, with 7 positions matching TRBD1. Germline V gene lookup returns CDR1 SEHNR and CDR2 FQNEAQ (reference sequence). CDR3 length equals 15 residues. V dropped 5 bases and J dropped 4; count of bases not matched to a gene: 11. CDR3 residues: CASSPPTGRGYEQYF. CDR3 nucleotide sequence: TGTGCCAGCAGCCCGCCGACAGGGCGAGGGTACGAGCAGTACTTC.

In the case of this clone: This sample includes further DNA sequences coding for the same CDR3. The V and J genes are TRBV5-1 and TRBJ2-7; D gene uncertain. V lost 0 bases to trimming and J lost 4 bases, with 8 bases between them. The CDR3 spans 13 residues. The germline gives CDR1 SGHRS, CDR2 YFSETQ. The CDR3 DNA sequence: TGCGCCAGCAGCTTGGTTCTTGGTTACGAGCAGTACTTC. It codes for CASSLVLGYEQYF. The full variable domain, with the rest looked up from reference TRBV5-1 and TRBJ2-7, is KAGVTQTPRYLIKTRGQQVTLSCSPISGHRSVSWYQQTPGQGLQFLFEYFSETQRNKGNFPGRFSGRQFSNSRSEMNVSTLELGDSALYLCASSLVLGYEQYFGPGTRLTVT.